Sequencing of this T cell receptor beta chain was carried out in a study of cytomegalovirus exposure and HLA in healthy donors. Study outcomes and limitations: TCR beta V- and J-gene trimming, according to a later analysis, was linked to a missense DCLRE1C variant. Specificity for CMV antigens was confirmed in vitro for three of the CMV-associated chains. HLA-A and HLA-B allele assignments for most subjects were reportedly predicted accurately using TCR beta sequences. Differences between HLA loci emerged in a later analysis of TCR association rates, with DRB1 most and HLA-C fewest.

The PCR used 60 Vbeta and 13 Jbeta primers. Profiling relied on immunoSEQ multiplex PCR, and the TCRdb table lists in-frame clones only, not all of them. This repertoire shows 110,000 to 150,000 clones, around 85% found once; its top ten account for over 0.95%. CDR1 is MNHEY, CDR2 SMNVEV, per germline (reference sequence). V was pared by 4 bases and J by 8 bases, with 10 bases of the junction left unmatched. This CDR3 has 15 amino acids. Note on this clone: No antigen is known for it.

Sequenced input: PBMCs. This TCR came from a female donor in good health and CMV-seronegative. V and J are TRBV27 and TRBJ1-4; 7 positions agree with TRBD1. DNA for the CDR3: TGTGCCAGCAGTTCCCTCACAGGGGCAGGGGAAAAACTGTTTTTT. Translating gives CASSSLTGAGEKLFF.